This T cell receptor beta chain is from a study of T cell responses to AZD1222 COVID-19 vaccine. For this clone: Its antigen is not known.

Clones were sequenced by immunoSEQ multiplex PCR, and TCRdb holds only the in-frame ones, with some missing. The table includes fewer than 200,000 clones, roughly 88% detected once. The study, taken as a whole, reports: The reported proportion of spike-specific TCRs targeting unmutated variant regions was nearly half. The CD4 TCRs associated with vaccination extended across spike and predominated at 160-218 and 743-854.

V lost 0 bases, J lost 2 bases, and 17 bases lay in between. The germline V gene has CDR1 MNHNS and CDR2 SASEGT. The CDR3 totals 18 residues. The chain uses TRBV6-1 and TRBJ1-3; D gene uncertain. This receptor was identified in an adult in good health. Source: peripheral blood, taken on day 0 of AZD1222 vaccination. The CDR3 region is CASSEALNLGKPGNTIYF. The CDR3 nucleotides read TGTGCCAGCAGTGAAGCGCTTAATCTCGGGAAACCTGGAAACACCATATATTTT.